Listed below are T cell receptor beta chains from one sample, sequenced in a study of regulatory T cells in long-lasting Graves disease. TCRdb re-derived calls from the multiplex PCR reads in MiXCR, one entry per CDR3 protein. The profile shows fewer than 450,000 distinct CDR3 sequences, 15% of them singletons. The same data also contributed to another study, on T cells in Graves' hyperthyroidism and ophthalmopathy.

Sequencing was performed on peripheral blood mononuclear cells (PBMCs), taken at new diagnosis, from a patient treated with antithyroid drugs. These TCRs come from a woman aged 40 to 49 with Graves disease. Each CDR3 is given with its conserved first and last residue. The order of the fields is J gene, D gene, clone size, V gene, CDR3 DNA, CDR3 protein. A D gene is named only where the DNA matches it firmly. Clone size is given for some rows only: seen once, a few or many times, or a class if the clone is expanded.

>TRBJ2-5|NA|NA|TRBV20-1
TGCAGTGCTACACCCTTTGACCAAGAGACCCAGTACTTC
CSATPFDQETQYF
>TRBJ1-2|NA|few|TRBV19
TGTGCCAGTAGCTACGGGTCCGGATCCCCCTATGGCTACACCTTC
CASSYGSGSPYGYTF
>TRBJ2-1|NA|NA|TRBV29-1
TGCAGCGTGTTAGCGTACAATGAGCAGTTCTTC
CSVLAYNEQFF
>TRBJ1-6|NA|many|TRBV19
TGTGCCAGTAGTGGGACCTCGGGCTCACCCCTCCACTTT
CASSGTSGSPLHF
>TRBJ2-2|NA|NA|TRBV11-3
TGTGCCAGCAGCCCCCATAGTGGGGCTAGGGAGCTGTTTTTT
CASSPHSGARELFF
>TRBJ2-1|TRBD2|many|TRBV19
TGTGCCAGTAGTAAACGGGAGGGTCAATACAATGAGCAGTTCTTC
CASSKREGQYNEQFF
>TRBJ1-5|TRBD1|NA|TRBV28
TGTGCCAGCAGTCCCGGGACAGGGTACCAGCCCCAGCATTTT
CASSPGTGYQPQHF
>TRBJ1-2|TRBD1|many|TRBV28
TGTGCCAGCAGAACGACAGGGGTGGCTAACTATGGCTACACCTTC
CASRTTGVANYGYTF
>TRBJ2-7|NA|many|TRBV11-2
TGTGCCAGCAGCCCTCGGACGTATTACGAGCAGTACTTC
CASSPRTYYEQYF
>TRBJ2-3|TRBD2|many|TRBV28
TGTGCCAGCAGTTTTTATGGGGCGACTAGCGGGCCTAGCACAGATACGCAGTATTTT
CASSFYGATSGPSTDTQYF